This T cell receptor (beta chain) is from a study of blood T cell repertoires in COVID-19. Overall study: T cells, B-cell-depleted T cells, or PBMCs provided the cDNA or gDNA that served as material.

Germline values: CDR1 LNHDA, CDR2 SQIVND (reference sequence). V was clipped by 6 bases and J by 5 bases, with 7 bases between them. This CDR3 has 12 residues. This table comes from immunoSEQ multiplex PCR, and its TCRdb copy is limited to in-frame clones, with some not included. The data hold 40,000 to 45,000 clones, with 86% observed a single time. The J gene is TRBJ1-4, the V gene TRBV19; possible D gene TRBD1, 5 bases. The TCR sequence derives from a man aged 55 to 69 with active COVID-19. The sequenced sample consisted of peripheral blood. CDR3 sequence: CASRQENEKLFF. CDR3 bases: TGTGCCAGTAGACAGGAAAATGAAAAACTGTTTTTT.